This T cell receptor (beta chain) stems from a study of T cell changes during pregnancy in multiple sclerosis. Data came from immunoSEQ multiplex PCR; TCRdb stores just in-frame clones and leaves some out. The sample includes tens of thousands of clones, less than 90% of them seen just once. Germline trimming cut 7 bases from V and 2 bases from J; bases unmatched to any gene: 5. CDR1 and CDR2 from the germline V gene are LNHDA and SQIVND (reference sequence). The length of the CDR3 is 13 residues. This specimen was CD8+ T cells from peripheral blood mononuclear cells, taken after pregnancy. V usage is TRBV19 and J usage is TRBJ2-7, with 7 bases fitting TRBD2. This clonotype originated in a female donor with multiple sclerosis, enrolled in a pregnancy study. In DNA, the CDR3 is TGTGCCAGTATCGGGACTACACCCTACGAGCAGTACTTC. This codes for CASIGTTPYEQYF.